This T cell receptor beta chain comes out of a study of Ad26.COV2.S vaccination and SARS-CoV-2 variants. Study-level background: By the intramuscular route, Ad26.COV2.S was given once, or twice 56 days apart.

Treatment described: around 19 received Ad26.COV2.S at low or high dose, single or two shots; roughly five received placebo; per-sample allocation not given. Sampling happened 63 days after the first vaccine or placebo injection. The method was immunoSEQ multiplex PCR; TCRdb's version includes in-frame clones alone and lacks a portion of them. Of roughly 700,000 clones in the sample, more than 80% are singletons; the top ten hold about 1.5%. Trimming took off 4 bases at V and 5 bases at J, with 18 bases between the two ends. This CDR3 has 15 amino acids. Germline assignment: CDR1 SGHRS and CDR2 YFSETQ. The study, taken as a whole, reports: Analytic work on TCR breadth and depth might have understated the full extent of total T cell responses. Relative to placebo recipients, vaccine recipients exhibited elevated spike-specific TCR breadth.

Points on this clone: Its antigen is not known.

This material consisted of peripheral blood, taken in a trial of Ad26.COV2.S vaccine versus placebo. The chain combines TRBV5-1 with TRBJ1-2, with D tentatively TRBD1 (6 bases). This clonotype was obtained from a person aged 18-60 years who received the Ad26.COV2.S COVID-19 vaccine or a placebo. This chain's CDR3 is CASSVSGTYLYGYTF. The DNA for the CDR3 is TGCGCCAGCAGCGTATCCGGGACATATTTGTATGGCTACACCTTC.